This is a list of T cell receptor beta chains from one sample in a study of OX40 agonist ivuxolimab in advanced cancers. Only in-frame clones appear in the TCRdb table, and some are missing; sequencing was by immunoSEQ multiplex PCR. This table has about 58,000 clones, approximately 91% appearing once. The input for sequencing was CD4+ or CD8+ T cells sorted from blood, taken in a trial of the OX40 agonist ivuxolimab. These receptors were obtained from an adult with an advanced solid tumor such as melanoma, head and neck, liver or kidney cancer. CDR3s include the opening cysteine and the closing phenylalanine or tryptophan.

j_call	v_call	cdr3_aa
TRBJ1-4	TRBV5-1	CASSLWGAKEKLFF
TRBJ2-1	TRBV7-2	CASSLISLAGGWEQFF
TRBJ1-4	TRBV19	CASSTGTVNEKLFF
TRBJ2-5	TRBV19	CASSQEVQETQYF
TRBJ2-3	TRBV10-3	CAIRGASRTDTQYF
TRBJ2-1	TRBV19	CASRESAYNEQFF
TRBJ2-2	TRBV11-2	CASSLGTQNTGELFF
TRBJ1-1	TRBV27	CASSLTLGFTEAFF
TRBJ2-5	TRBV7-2	CASSLREETQYF
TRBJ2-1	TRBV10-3	CAISGTGRRTDEQFF
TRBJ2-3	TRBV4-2	CASSQDLAGELGDTQYF
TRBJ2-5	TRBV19	CARPPTGNQETQYF
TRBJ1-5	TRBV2	CASSEGGQINQPQHF
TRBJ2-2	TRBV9	CASSALPGTGTPGELFF
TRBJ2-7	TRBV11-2	CASSAYDRGRFHEQYF
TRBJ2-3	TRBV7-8	CASNVLTSTDTQYF
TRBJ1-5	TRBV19	CASSMMRGDRNQPQHF
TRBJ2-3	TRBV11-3	CASSLGLAPDTQYF
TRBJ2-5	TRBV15	CATSRVGEEETQYF
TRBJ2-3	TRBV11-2	CASSLAVGGADTQYF
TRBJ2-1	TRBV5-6	CASSLAGTSGINEQFF
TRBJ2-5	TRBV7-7	CASSLGGLAGGLQETQYF
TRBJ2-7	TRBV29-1	CSGASGTGDEQYF
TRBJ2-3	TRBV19	CASSITTDTQYF
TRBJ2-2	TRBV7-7	CATSGGPIGELFF
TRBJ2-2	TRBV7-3	CASSFTPGGALGGELFF
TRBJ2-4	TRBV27	CASSSDGVYLAKNIQYF
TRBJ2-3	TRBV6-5	CASVTDTDTQYF
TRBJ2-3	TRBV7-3	CASSLTASSTDTQYF
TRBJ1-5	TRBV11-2	CASSRGTVNQPQHF
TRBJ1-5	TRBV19	CASSIGSSNQPQHF
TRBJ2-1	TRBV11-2	CASSSWTGGNEQFF
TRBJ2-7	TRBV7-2	CASSLGSYEQYF
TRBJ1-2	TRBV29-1	CSVTTGGSSYGYTF
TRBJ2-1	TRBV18	CASSPRSSGLYNEQFF
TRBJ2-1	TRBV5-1	CASSLGVATGNEQFF
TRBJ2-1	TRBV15	CATSRALAGAGSYNEQFF
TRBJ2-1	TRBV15	CATSRDIAGANEQFF
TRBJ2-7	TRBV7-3	CASSRSGSSYEQYF
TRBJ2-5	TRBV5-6	CASSLGLREETQYF
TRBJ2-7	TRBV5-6	CASSFWGAGFEQYF
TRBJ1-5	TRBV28	CASSTRQGAQPQHF
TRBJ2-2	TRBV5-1	CASSPHQREGAGELFF
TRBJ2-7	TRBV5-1	CASSLAGGEYEQYF
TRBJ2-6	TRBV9	CASSVRFSGANVLTF
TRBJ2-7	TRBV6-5	CASRRDGSSYEQYF
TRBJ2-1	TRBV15	CATSPGGNRYNEQFF
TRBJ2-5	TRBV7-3	CASSLGTRETQYF
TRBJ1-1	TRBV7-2	CASSIAGLGVNTEAFF
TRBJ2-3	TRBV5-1	CASSQLASGATDTQYF
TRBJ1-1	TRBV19	CASTIQGANTEAFF
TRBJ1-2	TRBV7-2	CASSLSTPYGYTF